One TCR beta chain is described in this entry. The target antigen is unknown. Some clones are missing from TCRdb's copy, which holds only in-frame ones; the method was immunoSEQ multiplex PCR. Here the sample spans approximately 37,000 clones, more than 65% being singletons. This sample is drawn from a study of vaccination effects on CD4 cells after COVID-19. Study-wide context: A median of 72 days separated the second dose and sampling. Every well got 2 million to 2.5 million PBMC, which were grown with roughly 9.5 IU/ml IL-2 and 8.5 to 10 ug/ml peptides.

The CDR3 totals 13 residues. The V gene lost 4 bases and the J gene lost 7 bases, with 13 bases spanning the gap. Germline V gene lookup returns CDR1 WNHNN and CDR2 SYGVQD (reference sequence). At the end of 9 to 11 days of culture, CD4+ T cells were isolated. It was two doses of either the BNT162b2 or mRNA-1273 vaccine that participants received. This chain connects TRBV10-1 to TRBJ1-2; maybe TRBD1 (5 bases). The sequence was obtained from a human donor who received a COVID-19 vaccine. The specimen was CD4+ T cells from PBMCs cultured without peptide, collected after COVID-19 vaccination. CDR3 loop: CASSGRVGSGYTF. In nucleotides, the CDR3 is TGCGCCAGCAGTGGCAGGGTCGGCAGTGGCTACACCTTC.